The 7 T cell receptor beta chains reported below all come from one sample, sequenced in a study of OX40 agonist ivuxolimab in advanced cancers. Clones were read by immunoSEQ multiplex PCR, and TCRdb kept only the in-frame ones, dropping some. The sample has about 30,000 clones; approximately 80% are singletons. The sequencing used CD4+ or CD8+ T cells sorted from blood, collected in a trial of the OX40 agonist ivuxolimab. The receptors shown here come from an adult with an advanced solid tumor such as melanoma, head and neck, liver or kidney cancer.

This clone occurred once. This chain uses TRBV5-1 with TRBJ2-4; 7 positions match TRBD1. Germline CDR1 is SGHRS and CDR2 is YFSETQ. V was clipped by 0 bases and J by 4 bases; unmatched bases: 16. The CDR3 consists of 19 residues. The DNA for the CDR3 is TGCGCCAGCAGCTTGGGAGAGGGACAGCCCAAAAGCCCGAAAAACATTCAGTACTTC. Protein: CASSLGEGQPKSPKNIQYF.

The CDR3 bases are TGTGCCAGCAGTTGGGCAGCAACTAATGAAAAACTGTTTTTT. This gives the protein CASSWAATNEKLFF. The chain links TRBV28 to TRBJ1-4; no firm D call. The CDR3 sequence is 14 residues long. Germline V gene data show CDR1 as MDHEN and CDR2 as SYDVKM. The germline V and J ends were trimmed by 4 bases and 0 bases, with 6 bases remaining between them.

The chain joins TRBV19 to TRBJ1-4; D not certain. The CDR3 loop spans 14 amino acids. The V gene lost 6 bases and the J gene lost 8 bases, with 16 bases spanning the gap. The germline V gene has CDR1 LNHDA and CDR2 SQIVND (reference sequence). The CDR3, as DNA: TGTGCCAGTAGATCAGGCAGAATCGACGAAAAACTGTTTTTT. Protein sequence: CASRSGRIDEKLFF.

This chain joins TRBV4-1 and TRBJ2-4; D possibly uses TRBD1 or TRBD2 (5 bases each). This CDR3 contains 16 residues. V was clipped by 1 base and J by 6 bases, with 16 bases between them. The germline gives CDR1 MGHRA, CDR2 YSYEKL. The CDR3 spells CASSQVLARQGNIQYF. In DNA form, the CDR3 reads TGCGCCAGCAGCCAAGTGTTAGCGCGCCAGGGAAACATTCAGTACTTC.

The chain couples TRBV28 to TRBJ1-5, with D hard to call. This CDR3 is 13 amino acids long. The germline V gene has CDR1 MDHEN and CDR2 SYDVKM. V gave up 7 bases and J gave up 0 bases, with 7 bases separating them. In DNA form, the CDR3 reads TGTGCCAGCAACTCGGGTAGCAATCAGCCCCAGCATTTT. It translates to CASNSGSNQPQHF.

CDR3 nucleotides: TGTGCCTGGAGTGTACTCGGCAGGGTTGAGCAGTTCTTC. It is translated as CAWSVLGRVEQFF. The rearrangement joins TRBV30 to TRBJ2-1, with D perhaps TRBD1 (5 bases). The V end was cut by 0 bases, the J end by 9 bases, with 12 bases between. The CDR3 totals 13 residues. The germline V gene encodes CDR1 GTSNPN and CDR2 SVGIG (reference sequence).

The chain is built from TRBV6-5 and TRBJ1-1, with D unresolved. In germline, CDR1 is MNHEY, CDR2 SVGAGI. The CDR3 contains 14 residues. The V and J ends lost 6 bases and 0 bases respectively, with 11 bases between them. Written as DNA, the CDR3 is TGTGCCAGCAGGGGATACAGCATGAACACTGAAGCTTTCTTT. Protein product: CASRGYSMNTEAFF.